The sequence of this T cell receptor (beta chain) was determined in a study of regulatory T cells in long-lasting Graves disease. This clonotype has a count of ten or more. Building of the TCR beta libraries involved iRepertoire HTBI primers and Arm-PCR of CDR3 regions. TCRdb analysed the multiplex PCR reads with MiXCR anew, one entry per CDR3 protein. The table has around 420,000 distinct CDR3 sequences, over 14% seen once. Germline lookup yields CDR1 KGHSH and CDR2 LQKENI. V shed 4 bases and J 1 base; nucleotides not matched to a gene: 5. There are 16 residues in the CDR3. Time point in this sample: newly diagnosed GD, antithyroid drugs for less than 3 months. PBMCs provided the RNA from which the TCR library was made. The same sample was also studied in work on T cells in Graves' hyperthyroidism and ophthalmopathy.

The sequenced sample was peripheral blood mononuclear cells (PBMCs), obtained at new diagnosis, from a patient treated with antithyroid drugs. The TCR sequence derives from a woman aged 40 to 55 with Graves disease. The chain is built from TRBV18 and TRBJ2-5, with 11 bases that match TRBD1. CDR3 coding DNA: TGTGCCAGCTCACTCACCGGGACAGGGGGCCAAGAGACCCAGTACTTC. Translating gives CASSLTGTGGQETQYF.